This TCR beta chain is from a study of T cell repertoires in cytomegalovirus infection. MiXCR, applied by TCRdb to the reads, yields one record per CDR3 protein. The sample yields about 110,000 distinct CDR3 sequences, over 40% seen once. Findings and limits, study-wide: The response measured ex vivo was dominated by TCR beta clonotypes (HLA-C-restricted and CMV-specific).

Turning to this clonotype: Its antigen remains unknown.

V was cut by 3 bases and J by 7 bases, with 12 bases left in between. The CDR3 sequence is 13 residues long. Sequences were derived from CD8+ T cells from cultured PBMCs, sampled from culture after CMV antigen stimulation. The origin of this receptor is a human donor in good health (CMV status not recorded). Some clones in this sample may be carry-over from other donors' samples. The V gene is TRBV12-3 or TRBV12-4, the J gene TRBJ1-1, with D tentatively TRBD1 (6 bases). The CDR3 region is CASSLWAGVEAFF. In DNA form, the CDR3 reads TGTGCCAGCAGTTTGTGGGCAGGGGTTGAAGCTTTCTTT.